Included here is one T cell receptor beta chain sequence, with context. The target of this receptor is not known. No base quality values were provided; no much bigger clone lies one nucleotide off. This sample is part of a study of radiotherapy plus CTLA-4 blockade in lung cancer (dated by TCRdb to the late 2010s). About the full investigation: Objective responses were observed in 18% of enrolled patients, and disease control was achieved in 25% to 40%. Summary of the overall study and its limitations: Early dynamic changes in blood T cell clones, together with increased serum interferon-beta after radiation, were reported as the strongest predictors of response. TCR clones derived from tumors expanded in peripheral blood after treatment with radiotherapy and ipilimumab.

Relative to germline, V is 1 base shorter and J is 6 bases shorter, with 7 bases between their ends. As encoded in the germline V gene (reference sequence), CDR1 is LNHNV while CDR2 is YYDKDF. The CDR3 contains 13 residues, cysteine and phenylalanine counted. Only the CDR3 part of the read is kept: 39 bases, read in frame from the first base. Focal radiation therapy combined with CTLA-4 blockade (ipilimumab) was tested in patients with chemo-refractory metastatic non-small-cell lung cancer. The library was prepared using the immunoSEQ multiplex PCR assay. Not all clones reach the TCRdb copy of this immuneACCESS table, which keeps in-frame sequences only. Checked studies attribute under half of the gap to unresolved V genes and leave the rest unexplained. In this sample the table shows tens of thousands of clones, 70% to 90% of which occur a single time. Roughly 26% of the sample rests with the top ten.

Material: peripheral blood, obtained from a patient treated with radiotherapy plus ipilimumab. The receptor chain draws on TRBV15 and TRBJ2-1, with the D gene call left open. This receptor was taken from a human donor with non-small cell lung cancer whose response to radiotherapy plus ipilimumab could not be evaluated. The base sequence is TGTGCCACCAGCAGAGCATACAGCAATGAGCAGTTCTTC. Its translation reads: CATSRAYSNEQFF.